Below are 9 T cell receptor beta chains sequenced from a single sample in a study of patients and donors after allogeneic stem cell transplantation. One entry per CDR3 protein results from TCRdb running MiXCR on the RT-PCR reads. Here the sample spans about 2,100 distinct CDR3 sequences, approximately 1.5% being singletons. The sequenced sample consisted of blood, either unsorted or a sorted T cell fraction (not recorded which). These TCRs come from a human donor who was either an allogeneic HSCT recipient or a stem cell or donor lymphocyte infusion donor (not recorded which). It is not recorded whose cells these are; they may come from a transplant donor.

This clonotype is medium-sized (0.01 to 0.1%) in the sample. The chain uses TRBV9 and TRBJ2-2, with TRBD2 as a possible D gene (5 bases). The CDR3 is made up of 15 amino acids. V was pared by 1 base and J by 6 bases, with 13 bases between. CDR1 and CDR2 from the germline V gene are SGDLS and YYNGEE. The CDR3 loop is CASSVSPRVSGELFF. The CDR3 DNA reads TGTGCCAGCAGCGTATCCCCGAGGGTATCCGGGGAGCTGTTTTTT.

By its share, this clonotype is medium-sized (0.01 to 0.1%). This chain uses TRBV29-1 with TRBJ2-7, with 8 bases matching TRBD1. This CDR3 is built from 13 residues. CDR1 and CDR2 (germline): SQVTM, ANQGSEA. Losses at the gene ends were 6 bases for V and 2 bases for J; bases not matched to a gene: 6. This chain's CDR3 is CSVGQGKAYEQYF. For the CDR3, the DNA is TGCAGCGTAGGACAGGGCAAAGCCTACGAGCAGTACTTC.

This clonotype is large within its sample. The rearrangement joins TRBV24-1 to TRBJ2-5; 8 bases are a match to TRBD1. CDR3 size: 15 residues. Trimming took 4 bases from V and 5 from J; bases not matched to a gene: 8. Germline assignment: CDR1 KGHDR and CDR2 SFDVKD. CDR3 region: CATSDPQGASETQYF. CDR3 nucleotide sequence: TGTGCCACCAGTGACCCTCAGGGGGCGTCGGAGACCCAGTACTTC.

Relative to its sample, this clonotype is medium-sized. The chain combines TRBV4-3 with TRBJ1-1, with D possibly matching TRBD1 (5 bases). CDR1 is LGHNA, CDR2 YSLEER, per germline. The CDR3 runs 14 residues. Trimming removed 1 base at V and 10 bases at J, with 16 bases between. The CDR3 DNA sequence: TGCGCCAGCAGCCAAGCGTTGAGGGGTGCTGGAGCTTTCTTT. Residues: CASSQALRGAGAFF.

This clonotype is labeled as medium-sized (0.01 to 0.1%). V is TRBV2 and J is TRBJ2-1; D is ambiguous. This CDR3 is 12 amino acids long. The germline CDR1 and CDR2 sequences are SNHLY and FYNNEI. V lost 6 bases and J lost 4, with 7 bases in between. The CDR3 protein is CASRSYYNEQFF. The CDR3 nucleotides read TGTGCCAGCAGATCATATTACAATGAGCAGTTCTTC.

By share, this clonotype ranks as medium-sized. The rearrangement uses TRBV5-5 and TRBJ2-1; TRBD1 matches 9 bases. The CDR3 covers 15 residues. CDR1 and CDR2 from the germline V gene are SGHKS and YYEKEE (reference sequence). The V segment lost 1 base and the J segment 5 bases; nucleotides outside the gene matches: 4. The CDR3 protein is CASSLRGQGNNEQFF. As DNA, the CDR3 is TGTGCCAGCAGCTTGCGGGGACAGGGTAACAATGAGCAGTTCTTC.

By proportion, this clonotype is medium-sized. In nucleotides, the CDR3 is TGCGCCAGCAGTTCAACCCAAGGGCCCGGGGAGCTGTTTTTT. Amino acid sequence: CASSSTQGPGELFF. The chain recombines TRBV5-1 with TRBJ2-2; D unresolved. With 5 bases removed from V and 6 bases from J, the gap between germline ends came to 14 bases. The CDR3 length is 14 residues. From germline, CDR1 is SGHRS and CDR2 YFSETQ.

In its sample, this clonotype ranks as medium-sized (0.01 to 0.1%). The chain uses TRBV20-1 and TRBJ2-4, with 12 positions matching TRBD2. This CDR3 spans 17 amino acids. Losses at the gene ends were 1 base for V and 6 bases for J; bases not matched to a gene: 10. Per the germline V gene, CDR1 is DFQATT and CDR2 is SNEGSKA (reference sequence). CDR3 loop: CSARGSGLAGRSNIQYF. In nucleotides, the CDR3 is TGCAGTGCTAGAGGTTCCGGACTAGCGGGGCGTTCAAACATTCAGTACTTC.

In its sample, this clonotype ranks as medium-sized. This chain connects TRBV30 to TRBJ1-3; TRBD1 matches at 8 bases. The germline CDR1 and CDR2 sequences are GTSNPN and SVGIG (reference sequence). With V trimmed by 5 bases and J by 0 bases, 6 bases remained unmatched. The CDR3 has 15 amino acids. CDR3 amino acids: CAWRQGRGSGNTIYF. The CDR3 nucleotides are TGTGCCTGGCGACAGGGGAGAGGCTCTGGAAACACCATATATTTT.